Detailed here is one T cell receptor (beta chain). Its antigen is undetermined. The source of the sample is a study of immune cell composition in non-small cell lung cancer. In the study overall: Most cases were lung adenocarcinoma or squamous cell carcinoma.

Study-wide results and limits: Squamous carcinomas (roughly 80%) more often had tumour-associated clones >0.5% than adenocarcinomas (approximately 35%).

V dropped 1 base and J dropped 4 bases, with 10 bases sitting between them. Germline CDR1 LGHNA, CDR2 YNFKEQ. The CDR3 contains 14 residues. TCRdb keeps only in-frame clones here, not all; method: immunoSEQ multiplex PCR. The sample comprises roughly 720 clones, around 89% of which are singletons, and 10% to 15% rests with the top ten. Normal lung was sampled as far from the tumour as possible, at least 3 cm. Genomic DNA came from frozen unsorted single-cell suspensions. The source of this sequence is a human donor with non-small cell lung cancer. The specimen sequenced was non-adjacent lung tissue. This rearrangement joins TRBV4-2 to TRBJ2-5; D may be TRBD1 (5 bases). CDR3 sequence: CASSQGRDVETQYF. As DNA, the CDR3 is TGTGCCAGCAGCCAAGGCAGGGATGTAGAGACCCAGTACTTC.